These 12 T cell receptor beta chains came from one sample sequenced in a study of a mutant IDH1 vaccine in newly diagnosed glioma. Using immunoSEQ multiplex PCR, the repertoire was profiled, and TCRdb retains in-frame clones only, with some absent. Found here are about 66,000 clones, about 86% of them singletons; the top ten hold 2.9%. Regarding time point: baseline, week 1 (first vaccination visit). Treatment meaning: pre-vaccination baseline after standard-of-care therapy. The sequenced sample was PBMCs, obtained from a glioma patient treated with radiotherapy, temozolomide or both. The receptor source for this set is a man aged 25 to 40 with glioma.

The CDR3: CASSFQGNNEKLFF. The CDR3 nucleotides read TGCGCCAGCAGCTTCCAGGGTAATAATGAAAAACTGTTTTTT. This chain connects TRBV5-1 to TRBJ1-4; possible D gene TRBD1, 5 bases. CDR3 length: 14 amino acids. V was shortened by 2 bases and J by 4 bases, with 9 bases between the two germline ends. Germline lookup yields CDR1 SGHRS and CDR2 YFSETQ.

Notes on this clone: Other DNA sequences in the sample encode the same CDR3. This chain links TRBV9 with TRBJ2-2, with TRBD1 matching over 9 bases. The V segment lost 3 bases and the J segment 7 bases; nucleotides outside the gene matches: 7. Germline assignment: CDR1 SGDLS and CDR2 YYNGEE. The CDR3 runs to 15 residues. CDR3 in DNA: TGTGCCAGCAGCGCAACAGGGGGCGCCTACGGGGAGCTGTTTTTT. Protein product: CASSATGGAYGELFF.

The DNA for the CDR3 is TGTGCCAGCAGCTCCGGGAGGGGTGTCTCCTACGAGCAGTACTTC. Its translation: CASSSGRGVSYEQYF. The V call is TRBV9, the J call TRBJ2-7, with 8 bases matching TRBD2. This CDR3 comprises 15 residues. In germline, CDR1 is SGDLS, CDR2 YYNGEE. V lost 4 bases to trimming and J lost 0 bases; unmatched junction nucleotides: 6. The full variable domain, completed using reference TRBV9 and TRBJ2-7, is DSGVTQTPKHLITATGQRVTLRCSPRSGDLSVYWYQQSLDQGLQFLIQYYNGEERAKGNILERFSAQQFPDLHSELNLSSLELGDSALYFCASSSGRGVSYEQYFGPGTRLTVT.

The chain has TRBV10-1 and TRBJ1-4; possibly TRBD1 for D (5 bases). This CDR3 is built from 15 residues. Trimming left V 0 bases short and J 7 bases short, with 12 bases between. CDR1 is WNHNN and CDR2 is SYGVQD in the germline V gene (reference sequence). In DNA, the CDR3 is TGCGCCAGCAGTGAGTCGCGGCAGGGTACTGAAAAACTGTTTTTT. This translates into CASSESRQGTEKLFF.

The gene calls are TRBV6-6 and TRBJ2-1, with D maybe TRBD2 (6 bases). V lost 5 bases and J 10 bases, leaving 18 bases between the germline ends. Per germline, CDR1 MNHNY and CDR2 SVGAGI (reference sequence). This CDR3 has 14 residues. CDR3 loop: CASSRDSVDSEQFF. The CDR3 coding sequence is TGTGCCAGCAGTCGGGACTCGGTCGACAGCGAGCAGTTCTTC.

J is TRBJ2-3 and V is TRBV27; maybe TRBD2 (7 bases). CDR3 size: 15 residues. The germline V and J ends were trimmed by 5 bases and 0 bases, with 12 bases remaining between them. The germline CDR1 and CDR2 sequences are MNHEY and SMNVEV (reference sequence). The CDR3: CASSGGATSTDTQYF. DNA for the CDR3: TGTGCCAGCAGTGGGGGGGCCACTAGCACAGATACGCAGTATTTT.

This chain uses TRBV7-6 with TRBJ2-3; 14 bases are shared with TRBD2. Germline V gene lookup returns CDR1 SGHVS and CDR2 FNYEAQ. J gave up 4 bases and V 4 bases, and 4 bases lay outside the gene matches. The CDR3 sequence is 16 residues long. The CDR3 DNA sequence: TGTGCCAGCAGCTCGGGACTAGCGGGGGTTGCAGATACGCAGTATTTT. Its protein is CASSSGLAGVADTQYF. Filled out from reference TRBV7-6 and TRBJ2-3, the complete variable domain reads GAGVSQSPRYKVTKRGQDVALRCDPISGHVSLYWYRQALGQGPEFLTYFNYEAQQDKSGLPNDRFSAERPEGSISTLTIQRTEQRDSAMYRCASSSGLAGVADTQYFGPGTRLTVL.

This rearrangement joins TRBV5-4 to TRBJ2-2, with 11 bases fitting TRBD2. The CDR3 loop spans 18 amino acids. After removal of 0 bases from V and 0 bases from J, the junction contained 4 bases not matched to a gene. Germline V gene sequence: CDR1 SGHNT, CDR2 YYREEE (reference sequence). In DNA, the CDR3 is TGTGCCAGCAGCTTGGGACTAGCGGGGCCTTCGAACACCGGGGAGCTGTTTTTT. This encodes CASSLGLAGPSNTGELFF.

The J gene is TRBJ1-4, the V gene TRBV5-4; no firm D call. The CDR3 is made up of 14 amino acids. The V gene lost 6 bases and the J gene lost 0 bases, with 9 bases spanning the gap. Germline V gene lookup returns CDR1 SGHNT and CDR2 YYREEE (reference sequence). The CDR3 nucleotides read TGTGCCAGCACTCCCTATGCAACTAATGAAAAACTGTTTTTT. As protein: CASTPYATNEKLFF.

CDR3 region: CASSPRTGAYEQYF. The CDR3 DNA reads as TGTGCCAGCAGCCCGCGGACAGGGGCCTACGAGCAGTACTTC. The chain recombines TRBV14 with TRBJ2-5; TRBD1 matches at 9 bases. TRBJ2-7 matches the DNA end more closely, so the J call is doubtful. The CDR3 extends over 14 amino acids. Germline lookup yields CDR1 SGHDN and CDR2 FVKESK.

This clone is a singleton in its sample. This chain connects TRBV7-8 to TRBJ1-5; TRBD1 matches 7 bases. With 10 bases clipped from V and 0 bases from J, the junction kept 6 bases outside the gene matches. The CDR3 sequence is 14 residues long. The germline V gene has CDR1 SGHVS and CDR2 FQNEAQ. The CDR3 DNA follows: TGTGCCACGTCGGCAGGGGGTAGCAATCAGCCCCAGCATTTT. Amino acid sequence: CATSAGGSNQPQHF.

The CDR3 nucleotides read TGTGCCAGCAGTTGGACAGGTTTTCTTAGGGGTAACACTGAAGCTTTCTTT. Amino acid sequence: CASSWTGFLRGNTEAFF. The rearrangement uses TRBV28 and TRBJ1-1; 7 bases fit TRBD1. CDR1 and CDR2 (germline): MDHEN, SYDVKM. The CDR3 length is 17 residues. With V trimmed by 4 bases and J by 2 bases, 13 bases remained unmatched.